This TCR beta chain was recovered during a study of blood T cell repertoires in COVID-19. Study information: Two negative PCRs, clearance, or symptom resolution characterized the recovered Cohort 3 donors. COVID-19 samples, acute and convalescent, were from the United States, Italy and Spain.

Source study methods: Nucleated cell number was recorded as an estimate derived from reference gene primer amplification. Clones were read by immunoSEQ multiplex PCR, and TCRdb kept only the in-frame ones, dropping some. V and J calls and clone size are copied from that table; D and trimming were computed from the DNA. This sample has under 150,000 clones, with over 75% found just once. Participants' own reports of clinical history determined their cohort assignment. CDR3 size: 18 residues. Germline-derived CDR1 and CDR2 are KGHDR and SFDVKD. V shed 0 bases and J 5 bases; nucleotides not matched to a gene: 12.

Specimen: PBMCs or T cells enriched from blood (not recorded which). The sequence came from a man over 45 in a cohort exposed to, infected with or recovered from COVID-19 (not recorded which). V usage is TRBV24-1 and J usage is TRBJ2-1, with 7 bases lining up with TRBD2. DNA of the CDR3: TGTGCCACCAGTGATTTGGGGAGCGGGGCGGCCTGGGACAATGAGCAGTTCTTC. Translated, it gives CATSDLGSGAAWDNEQFF.